The clone carrying this T cell receptor (beta chain) has more than one count but fewer than ten. Its antigen is not identified. Genomic DNA acted as the template from which TCR beta VDJ combination and CDR3 sequence profiling were carried out. TCRdb passed the reads through MiXCR, listing each CDR3 protein once. The sample has some 150,000 distinct CDR3 sequences; just over 50% are singletons. The data were taken from a study of CD8+CD57+ T cells in acquired aplastic anemia. Whole-study results and caveats: With respect to CD8+ Simpson's diversity, patients and controls did not differ significantly.

Between the trimmed V and J ends, which lost 3 bases and 0 bases, there was a span of 12 bases. This CDR3 comprises 16 residues. The germline V gene encodes CDR1 MNHNS and CDR2 SASEGT. The sequenced patients had an expansion of CD8+CD57+ cells seen by flow cytometry. What was sequenced was sorted CD4+, CD8+, or CD8+CD57+ T cells (not recorded which) from PBMCs. The J gene is TRBJ1-3, the V gene TRBV6-1; TRBD1 might be the D (5 bases). This sequence was found in a human donor with aplastic anemia. The CDR3, as DNA: TGTGCCAGCAGTGAGCGGGACGGAAGCTCTGGAAACACCATATATTTT. Translation: CASSERDGSSGNTIYF.